This T cell receptor beta chain originates from a study of cytomegalovirus exposure and HLA in healthy donors. Study-level points and caveats: In a later analysis, a missense DCLRE1C variant was linked to TCR beta V- and J-gene trimming. Most TCR sequences were seen very rarely across donors, but some public TCRs occurred in many.

Germline CDR1 and CDR2: MNHEY and SVGAGI. V lost 2 bases and J 9 bases, leaving 16 bases between the germline ends. The CDR3 has 14 residues. PCR involved 60 Vbeta and 13 Jbeta primers. TCRdb's table, derived via immunoSEQ multiplex PCR, lists solely in-frame clones and lacks some. This sample has about 180,000 clones, with 80% found just once. In the case of this clone: Its cognate antigen is unknown.

This clonotype was sampled from a girl aged 10 to 17 in good health and CMV-seropositive. The sample consisted of PBMCs. This chain uses TRBV6-5 with TRBJ1-1; D ambiguous. CDR3 DNA: TGTGCCAGCAGTTACACCTCTTATGGGCAGAAAGCTTTCTTT. Translated, it gives CASSYTSYGQKAFF.